This is a list of T cell receptor beta chains from one sample in a study of Graves' ophthalmopathy and Graves' hyperthyroidism. Each CDR3 protein gets one entry after TCRdb re-called the multiplex PCR reads with MiXCR. The sample yields roughly 60,000 distinct CDR3 sequences, approximately 45% seen once. Specimen: peripheral blood. All receptors come from an adult woman with Graves' ophthalmopathy. CDR3s leave out the opening cysteine and the closing phenylalanine or tryptophan. Fields, in order: V gene, CDR3 protein.

v_gene: TRBV7-2
CDR3aa: ASSLLMRRDFSGEQY

v_gene: TRBV10-1
CDR3aa: ASSESIADKSSYNSPLH

v_gene: TRBV20-1
CDR3aa: SASNVAGGGEQY

v_gene: TRBV20-1
CDR3aa: SASPLDTAYEQY

v_gene: TRBV14
CDR3aa: ASSRGEGEKLF

v_gene: TRBV6-6
CDR3aa: ASTQAGEDAQY

v_gene: TRBV10-1
CDR3aa: ASSRTRYNEQF

v_gene: TRBV5-1
CDR3aa: ASSLGWPPLH

v_gene: TRBV7-6
CDR3aa: ASSLPFLDRDDPSNQPQH

v_gene: TRBV28
CDR3aa: ASSLWTKGTIY

v_gene: TRBV20-1
CDR3aa: SARDIGAGRQF

v_gene: TRBV7-2
CDR3aa: ASSLGGGLETQY

v_gene: TRBV20-1
CDR3aa: SARTSGETQY

v_gene: TRBV29-1
CDR3aa: SAGHSSYEQY

v_gene: TRBV20-1
CDR3aa: SARDPNVKTGQGYEQY

v_gene: TRBV7-6
CDR3aa: ASSQTGSGGELF

v_gene: TRBV19
CDR3aa: ASSIGTRQETQY

v_gene: TRBV29-1
CDR3aa: SVETATNEKLF

v_gene: TRBV7-8
CDR3aa: ASSRTGTPYNEQF

v_gene: TRBV14
CDR3aa: ARTPNTGELF

v_gene: TRBV4-1
CDR3aa: ASSQVGWSYGYT

v_gene: TRBV5-1
CDR3aa: ASSLSGTDSNQPQH

v_gene: TRBV15
CDR3aa: ATSRDLDAVITDTQY

v_gene: TRBV14
CDR3aa: ASSPPGLAGGYEQY

v_gene: TRBV9
CDR3aa: ASTQYGGLGETQY

v_gene: TRBV11-2
CDR3aa: ASSRRPDWGSYNEQF

v_gene: TRBV7-2
CDR3aa: ASSIKGPGTSGTYEQY

v_gene: TRBV5-1
CDR3aa: ASSLYGNYGYT

v_gene: TRBV18
CDR3aa: ASSPDRGTNEKLF

v_gene: TRBV9
CDR3aa: ASSVEVSGPLDEQF

v_gene: TRBV4-3
CDR3aa: ASSQAGEAGELF

v_gene: TRBV4-3
CDR3aa: ASSQGWVKQY

v_gene: TRBV12-3/TRBV12-4
CDR3aa: ASSLDSGRTQY

v_gene: TRBV2
CDR3aa: AISDHRGTSSGNTIY

v_gene: TRBV5-1
CDR3aa: ASSLGGGATNEKLF

v_gene: TRBV4-3
CDR3aa: ASSQGPGYSTDTQY

v_gene: TRBV5-8
CDR3aa: ASSLLGGYT

v_gene: TRBV19
CDR3aa: ASRGRETQY

v_gene: TRBV25-1
CDR3aa: ASSFPVSGTKNSEQF

v_gene: TRBV28
CDR3aa: ASSSPLGEQY

v_gene: TRBV11-2
CDR3aa: TSRGLGGRTYGYT

v_gene: TRBV19
CDR3aa: ASNSGPGTNEQF

v_gene: TRBV6-1
CDR3aa: ASSDREGEQY

v_gene: TRBV4-1
CDR3aa: ASSSPTVMEETQY

v_gene: TRBV7-2
CDR3aa: ASSLGGTSGRDTGELF

v_gene: TRBV20-1
CDR3aa: SANPSGYEQY

v_gene: TRBV5-8
CDR3aa: ASSLRQGAKPQH

v_gene: TRBV20-1
CDR3aa: SAERATTFNEQF

v_gene: TRBV6-1
CDR3aa: ASSEVQGETQY

v_gene: TRBV28
CDR3aa: ASSFPPSGSKTDTQY

v_gene: TRBV4-2
CDR3aa: ASSQELRAGDGASTDTQY

v_gene: TRBV4-2
CDR3aa: ASSLGGGSETQY

v_gene: TRBV20-1
CDR3aa: SAREWAGNEQF

v_gene: TRBV5-6
CDR3aa: ASSFRGTGLFNEKLF

v_gene: TRBV7-2
CDR3aa: ASSLRPGLAGAETQY

v_gene: TRBV15
CDR3aa: ATTPGSGSAETQY

v_gene: TRBV7-6
CDR3aa: ASSPGTGGPYNEQF

v_gene: TRBV7-3
CDR3aa: ASRLGQGYAIY

v_gene: TRBV30
CDR3aa: AWSWGGAGANVLT